This T cell receptor (beta chain) appears in the sequencing data of a study of blood T cell repertoires in COVID-19. Looking at the study overall: Samples came from the United States, Italy and Spain, spanning acute and convalescent COVID-19. In each case, the material was cDNA or gDNA derived from T cells, B-cell-depleted T cells, or PBMCs.

Here immunoSEQ multiplex PCR was the method, and the copy in TCRdb shows in-frame clones only, minus some. The profile shows about 150,000 clones, about four fifths of them singletons. This clone was counted once. Germline loops: CDR1 SGHNT, CDR2 YYREEE (reference sequence). CDR3 size: 16 residues. With V trimmed by 4 bases and J by 7 bases, 11 bases remained unmatched. This TCR derives from a human donor with acute or convalescent COVID-19. The donor label of this sample is uncertain. This chain links TRBV5-4 with TRBJ1-6, with 7 bases fitting TRBD1. Sequenced material: peripheral blood. The CDR3 nucleotides are TGTGCCAGCAGCGCGGGACAGTCCCGAGGGAATTCACCCCTCCACTTT. This gives the protein CASSAGQSRGNSPLHF.